This entry lists 8 T cell receptor beta chains sequenced from one sample in a study of CD8+ T cells in alopecia areata. Treatment reported: oral pan-JAK inhibitor, 5-10 mg twice daily. RNA extraction was followed by reverse transcription into cDNA, which acted as the sequencing template. Assay: immunoSEQ multiplex PCR; the TCRdb copy retains only in-frame clones and omits some. This table holds around 180,000 clones, 60% found once. The material was CD4+ T cells sorted from blood, obtained at week 24, from a patient treated with tofacitinib. The receptors shown here come from a human donor with alopecia areata.

V usage is TRBV25-1 and J usage is TRBJ1-6; D uncertain. Germline V gene data show CDR1 as MGHDK and CDR2 as SYGVNS. Trimming pared 3 bases from V and 11 bases from J, leaving 8 bases between. CDR3 length: 12 residues. CDR3 bases: TGTGCCAGCAGTGACGGGGATCCACCCCTCCACTTT. Protein sequence: CASSDGDPPLHF.

This clone was seen only a few times. This sequence joins TRBV6-5 and TRBJ1-2; TRBD1 matches at 7 bases. CDR3 length: 13 amino acids. J gave up 3 bases and V 7 bases, and 5 bases lay outside the gene matches. The germline V gene has CDR1 MNHEY and CDR2 SVGAGI. CDR3 loop: CASTIDRDYGYTF. The CDR3 DNA follows: TGTGCCAGCACCATAGACAGGGACTATGGCTACACCTTC.

This clone has a handful of counts. The rearrangement links TRBV10-3 to TRBJ1-6, with 7 bases matching TRBD1. The CDR3 is 14 residues long. The V gene end was trimmed by 5 bases and the J gene end by 7 bases; junction bases not matched to a gene: 5. Germline V gene data show CDR1 as ENHRY and CDR2 as SYGVKD. The CDR3 DNA reads TGTGCCATCAGTTCCGGGACAGAAAATTCACCCCTCCACTTT. This translates into CAISSGTENSPLHF.

As concerns this clone: This specimen includes other DNA sequences encoding the same CDR3. The chain recombines TRBV30 with TRBJ1-2, with D possibly being TRBD1 (5 bases). V shed 0 bases and J shed 7 bases, with 6 bases lying between them. Germline lookup yields CDR1 GTSNPN and CDR2 SVGIG (reference sequence). This CDR3 contains 11 residues. Written as DNA, the CDR3 is TGTGCCTGGAGTGTGGGGGGTGGCTACACCTTC. Protein product: CAWSVGGGYTF.

This chain connects TRBV5-6 to TRBJ1-2; perhaps TRBD1 as D (6 bases). Germline CDR1 reads SGHDT; CDR2 reads YYEEEE. The CDR3 loop spans 16 amino acids. Trimming shortened V by 3 bases and J by 0 bases, and 15 bases separated the two germline ends. The CDR3 sequence: CASSSGTPSANYGYTF. CDR3 DNA: TGTGCCAGCAGCTCCGGGACACCAAGTGCTAACTATGGCTACACCTTC. Full variable domain (outside the CDR3, taken from reference TRBV5-6 and TRBJ1-2): DAGVTQSPTHLIKTRGQQVTLRCSPKSGHDTVSWYQQALGQGPQFIFQYYEEEERQRGNFPDRFSGHQFPNYSSELNVNALLLGDSALYLCASSSGTPSANYGYTFGSGTRLTVV.

V usage is TRBV25-1 and J usage is TRBJ1-2, with 8 nucleotides matching TRBD1. Losses at the gene ends were 9 bases for V and 2 bases for J; bases not matched to a gene: 5. The CDR3 is 13 amino acids. Germline V CDR1 and CDR2: MGHDK, SYGVNS. The CDR3, as DNA: TGTGCCAGTAGGGACAGGACCAACTATGGCTACACCTTC. Residues: CASRDRTNYGYTF.

The V and J genes are TRBV7-2 and TRBJ2-7; D may correspond to TRBD1 or TRBD2 (5 bases each). The CDR3 loop spans 12 amino acids. The germline V gene has CDR1 SGHTA and CDR2 FQGNSA. Deletions cut 6 bases from V and 7 bases from J, with 13 bases between. The CDR3 sequence: CASRKGTREQYF. The CDR3 region has the DNA TGTGCCAGCAGAAAAGGGACGCGGGAGCAGTACTTC.

This clone was seen more than once but under ten times. V and J are TRBV7-3 and TRBJ2-2; TRBD1 is a possible D gene (6 bases). V lost 4 bases to trimming and J lost 2 bases, with 11 bases between them. This CDR3 comprises 15 residues. CDR1 is SGHTA, CDR2 FQGTGA, per germline. This CDR3 is CASSSWDTNTGELFF. Here the CDR3 DNA reads TGTGCCAGCAGCTCCTGGGACACCAACACCGGGGAGCTGTTTTTT.